The entry below gives a single T cell receptor (beta chain) sequence along with its context. What antigen it recognizes has not been identified. Base qualities were left out, and no much larger clone turns up one base away. The data derive from a study of CD8 T cells in Susac syndrome (dated by TCRdb to 2018 to 2020). Some background on the complete study: The study used repertoire sequencing to test whether antigen drove CD8+ T cell activation and differentiation in Susac syndrome.

V loses 0 bases of germline sequence and J loses 4 bases, and the interval between the two ends is 9 bases. Its CDR3 holds 14 amino acids, cysteine through phenylalanine. The DNA shown is the 42-base CDR3, in frame from base 1. Sequences SGHRS (CDR1) and YFSETQ (CDR2) are obtained from the germline V gene. Points the paper makes about the study in general: The number of individuals in the TCR sequencing and HLA analysis was recognized as being relatively small.

Peripheral blood CD8+ and CD4+ T cells from healthy donors, Susac syndrome patients and multiple sclerosis patients were profiled using high-throughput TCR beta sequencing. The multiple sclerosis controls were treatment-naive patients who had stable or active relapsing-remitting disease and met the revised McDonald criteria. Bulk CD8+ and CD4+ T cells were purified by magnetic negative isolation, while CD8+ TEMRA cells were enriched using FACS. Blood was collected in EDTA tubes and processed within 24 hours, with PBMCs isolated through density gradient centrifugation. PBMCs intended for TCR sequencing were frozen in liquid nitrogen and were later thawed in a 37 degrees C water bath. A purity of at least 90% was achieved for sorted or isolated CD4+, CD8+ and CD8+ TEMRA cells. RNA was extracted using the RNeasy kit, and roughly 0.45 to 1 microgram was reverse transcribed with random hexamers. The immunoSEQ multiplex PCR assay, covering 54 Vbeta and 13 Jbeta segments, was used to amplify TCR beta CDR3 regions. Bias from PCR amplification was corrected by using a synthetic template baseline for primer optimization and for computational correction. The authors' pipeline ran thus. Reads were annotated to V, D and J genes according to IMGT and were analyzed with immunoSEQ Analyzer, with only productive sequences retained. To calculate clonality, Shannon entropy was normalized by log2 of the number of productive unique sequences and then subtracted from one. Public and private clones were assessed among the 100 most prevalent clones of each patient and control. A clone was defined as Susac-specific if it was absent from the healthy and MS cohorts, from over 1,000 published viral clones and from other ImmuneACCESS disease sequences. The public reads were reprocessed in TCRdb via fastp at Q25 and MiXCR, keeping in-frame beta chains. One record per CDR3 amino acid sequence lists the most common genes and DNA. TCRdb, not the authors, supplied the V and J calls. For this sample there are about 250,000 distinct CDR3 sequences; roughly 95% appear just once. The ten largest account for about 0.07% of the sample.

This clonotype was obtained from a human donor with multiple sclerosis. The receptor chain draws on TRBV5-1 and TRBJ2-3, with the D gene uncertain. The sequenced sample consisted of CD4+ T cells from PBMCs. The DNA is as follows: TGCGCCAGCAGCTTGGGCAGTGCACCAGATACGCAGTATTTT. This yields the protein CASSLGSAPDTQYF.